The entry that follows covers one TCR beta chain sequence. Its target is not known. The source of the sample is a study of cytomegalovirus exposure and HLA in healthy donors. Study-wide context: The roughly 110 validation repertoires matched the approximately 700 first-cohort repertoires in platform, a later analysis reported. Overall study findings and caveats: The TCR clusters that emerged in the first cohort tended, a later analysis found, to co-occur in the approximately 130 validation repertoires. The listing of 150 to 200 TCR beta chains classed them as cytomegalovirus-associated.

Sequenced by immunoSEQ multiplex PCR; TCRdb stores in-frame clones only, minus some. The sample contains roughly 50,000 clones, roughly 90% of which appear only once. V was trimmed by 4 bases and J by 4 bases, leaving 14 bases between them. Looked up from germline, CDR1 is SEHNR and CDR2 is FQNEAQ (reference sequence). The CDR3 is made up of 14 amino acids. This receptor was taken from a man aged 18 to 30 in good health and CMV-seronegative. J is TRBJ2-7 and V is TRBV7-9, with D maybe TRBD1 (7 bases). Input material: PBMCs. CDR3 sequence: CASSSRRGEYEQYF. Written as DNA, the CDR3 is TGTGCCAGCAGCTCCCGCAGGGGGGAGTACGAGCAGTACTTC.